These 20 T cell receptor beta chains were all obtained from the same sample, sequenced in a study of CD8 T cells in ankylosing spondylitis. Overall study findings and caveats: It appeared that ankylosing spondylitis blood was characterized by a TCR beta motif of fewer than 10 highly homologous variants.

The antigens for these receptors are not known. A single record per CDR3 protein comes from TCRdb applying MiXCR to the 5' RACE reads. The sample contains around 94,000 distinct CDR3 sequences, roughly 8.5% of which appear only once. Sequenced material: blood, either unsorted or a sorted T cell fraction (not recorded which). The receptors stem from a male donor with ankylosing spondylitis.

This clonotype has ten or more counts. This rearrangement joins TRBV11-3 to TRBJ1-1; D is ambiguous. Trimming left V 3 bases short and J 3 bases short, with 11 bases between. CDR1 is SGHNT and CDR2 is YENEEA in the germline V gene. The length of the CDR3 is 14 residues. The CDR3 DNA is TGTGCCAGCAGCTTTGAAGGGCCCTACACTGAAGCTTTCTTT. This translates into CASSFEGPYTEAFF.

V and J are TRBV28 and TRBJ1-2; D call uncertain. Germline V gene data show CDR1 as MDHEN and CDR2 as SYDVKM. The CDR3 sequence is 17 residues long. Deletions cut 2 bases from V and 7 bases from J, with 23 bases between. The CDR3, as DNA: TGTGCCAGCAGTTTAACCCGCGTCCAGACTCCACTGTCTGGCTACACCTTC. Protein sequence: CASSLTRVQTPLSGYTF.

This chain uses TRBV20-1 with TRBJ2-1, with D perhaps being TRBD1 or TRBD2 (5 bases each). Trimming took off 6 bases at V and 8 bases at J, with 20 bases between the two ends. CDR3 length: 14 amino acids. Germline values: CDR1 DFQATT, CDR2 SNEGSKA (reference sequence). The CDR3 sequence is CSARRDRTLDEQFF. In DNA form, the CDR3 reads TGCAGTGCGAGACGGGACCGGACCCTGGATGAGCAGTTCTTC.

This clonotype has ten or more counts. The V and J genes are TRBV20-1 and TRBJ2-1, with TRBD2 matching over 9 bases. V lost 5 bases to trimming and J lost 7 bases; unmatched junction nucleotides: 12. The CDR3 loop spans 15 amino acids. Germline CDR1 is DFQATT and CDR2 is SNEGSKA (reference sequence). The CDR3 spells CSARPVAGDWNEQFF. DNA for the CDR3: TGCAGTGCTCGGCCAGTAGCGGGGGATTGGAATGAGCAGTTCTTC.

The J gene is TRBJ1-1, the V gene TRBV24-1; maybe TRBD1 (6 bases). The germline CDR1 and CDR2 sequences are KGHDR and SFDVKD. The CDR3 consists of 15 residues. Trimming cost V 2 bases and J 1 base, with 10 bases left between them. The CDR3 here is CATSDSQTGNTEAFF. CDR3 sequence (DNA): TGTGCCACCAGTGATTCCCAGACAGGGAACACTGAAGCTTTCTTT.

This clonotype showed up many times. As DNA, the CDR3 is TGTGCCAGCAGCTTATTAGCGGGAGGGCGGGGCAATGAGCAGTTCTTC. Encoded protein: CASSLLAGGRGNEQFF. V and J are TRBV7-2 and TRBJ2-1; 11 positions match TRBD2. After removal of 2 bases from V and 6 bases from J, the junction contained 6 bases not matched to a gene. The germline gives CDR1 SGHTA, CDR2 FQGNSA. The CDR3 spans 16 residues.

At least ten counts were recorded for this clonotype. The rearrangement uses TRBV13 and TRBJ2-7, with TRBD1 identical over 9 bases. The V and J ends lost 5 bases and 2 bases, in that order; junction bases with no gene match: 4. This CDR3 contains 14 residues. The germline gives CDR1 PRHDT, CDR2 FYEKMQ (reference sequence). The CDR3 sequence: CASSPRQGAYEQYF. The CDR3 DNA reads as TGTGCCAGCAGCCCCCGACAGGGGGCCTACGAGCAGTACTTC. The variable domain in full, completed from reference TRBV13 and TRBJ2-7, reads AAGVIQSPRHLIKEKRETATLKCYPIPRHDTVYWYQQGPGQDPQFLISFYEKMQSDKGSIPDRFSAQQFSDYHSELNMSSLELGDSALYFCASSPRQGAYEQYFGPGTRLTVT.

In this sample, this clonotype turned up many times. This chain links TRBV7-9 with TRBJ2-1; no reliable D call. The CDR3 covers 12 residues. The V end lost 5 bases, the J end lost 8 bases, and 10 bases lay between the germline ends. Germline assignment: CDR1 SEHNR and CDR2 FQNEAQ (reference sequence). DNA of the CDR3: TGTGCCAGCAGCCAGAACTGGGATGAGCAGTTCTTC. Its protein product is CASSQNWDEQFF. The variable domain in full, with the rest retrieved from reference TRBV7-9 and TRBJ2-1, is DTGVSQNPRHKITKRGQNVTFRCDPISEHNRLYWYRQTLGQGPEFLTYFQNEAQLEKSRLLSDRFSAERPKGSFSTLEIQRTEQGDSAMYLCASSQNWDEQFFGPGTRLTVL.

The table lists this clonotype with a few counts. This rearrangement joins TRBV20-1 to TRBJ2-7; 12 bases are shared with TRBD2. CDR3 size: 19 residues. V trimming: 0 bases; J trimming: 0 bases; junction bases outside the gene matches: 12. The germline CDR1 and CDR2 sequences are DFQATT and SNEGSKA (reference sequence). In nucleotides, the CDR3 is TGCAGTGCTAGAGATGTTGGACTAGCGGGATCTCCGAGCTCCTACGAGCAGTACTTC. This sequence encodes CSARDVGLAGSPSSYEQYF.

This sequence joins TRBV5-6 and TRBJ2-3, with D possibly TRBD2 on 5 matching bases. The V gene lost 0 bases and the J gene lost 6 bases, with 14 bases spanning the gap. Germline-derived CDR1 and CDR2 are SGHDT and YYEEEE. The CDR3 is 15 residues long. The DNA of the CDR3 is TGTGCCAGCAGCTTGGACACTTCAGAGGGTGATACGCAGTATTTT. This codes for CASSLDTSEGDTQYF.

This clonotype was picked up many times. This sequence joins TRBV4-1 and TRBJ2-1; D is unclear. Germline CDR1 reads MGHRA; CDR2 reads YSYEKL. This CDR3 has 13 amino acids. Deletions cut 1 base from V and 8 bases from J, with 9 bases between. The chain's CDR3 is CASSQGKGDEQFF. DNA of the CDR3: TGCGCCAGCAGCCAAGGGAAAGGCGATGAGCAGTTCTTC.

This clonotype was observed a handful of times. The rearrangement joins TRBV12-3 or TRBV12-4 to TRBJ1-4; 11 bases fit TRBD1. After removal of 5 bases from V and 6 bases from J, the junction contained 8 bases not matched to a gene. The CDR3 spans 16 residues. In DNA, the CDR3 is TGTGCCAGCAGTCCGGGACAGGGGGTTTTTGATGAAAAACTGTTTTTT. This translates into CASSPGQGVFDEKLFF.

This clonotype was observed a few times. V gene TRBV14 combines with J gene TRBJ1-1; unclear D gene. This CDR3 region has 15 residues. Trimming shortened V by 4 bases and J by 1 base, and 13 bases separated the two germline ends. Germline CDR1 is SGHDN and CDR2 is FVKESK. This chain's CDR3 is CASSLREGKNTEAFF. CDR3 nucleotide sequence: TGTGCCAGCAGCCTAAGAGAGGGTAAGAACACTGAAGCTTTCTTT.

The CDR3 sequence is CASSLWLRQETQYF. The CDR3 region has the DNA TGTGCCAGCAGCTTGTGGCTACGCCAAGAGACCCAGTACTTC. The V call is TRBV7-8, the J call TRBJ2-5, with D uncertain. Germline V gene sequence: CDR1 SGHVS, CDR2 FQNEAQ. The CDR3 contains 14 residues. V was shortened by 3 bases and J by 1 base, with 9 bases between the two germline ends.

This clonotype has a count of ten or more. The chain employs TRBV6-1 and TRBJ1-5; 7 bases line up with TRBD1. The CDR3 is 15 residues long. The V gene end was trimmed by 4 bases and the J gene end by 3 bases; junction bases not matched to a gene: 6. CDR1 and CDR2 (germline): MNHNS, SASEGT. CDR3 sequence reads: CASSVYRGHNQPQHF. CDR3 coding DNA: TGTGCCAGCAGTGTCTACAGGGGTCACAATCAGCCCCAGCATTTT.

Many counts were recorded for this clonotype. The chain is built from TRBV15 and TRBJ1-5, with TRBD1 matching over 8 bases. This CDR3 is built from 15 residues. Germline V gives CDR1 LNHNV, CDR2 YYDKDF (reference sequence). V was pared by 1 base and J by 4 bases, with 3 bases of the junction left unmatched. In DNA, the CDR3 is TGTGCCACCAGCAGAGTTGACAGGGGTAATCAGCCCCAGCATTTT. Residues: CATSRVDRGNQPQHF.

Comments on this clonotype: A read error may explain this, as a much larger clone is one base away. The chain carries TRBV29-1 and TRBJ2-7, with TRBD1 matching 7 bases. In germline, CDR1 is SQVTM, CDR2 ANQGSEA. The CDR3 is 13 residues long. CDR3 protein: CSVEGQGSCEQYF. CDR3 in DNA: TGCAGCGTTGAAGGACAGGGTTCCTGCGAGCAGTACTTC.

This clonotype was counted only a few times. The chain combines TRBV7-2 with TRBJ2-2; tentative D call: TRBD1 (6 bases). V dropped 4 bases and J dropped 0 bases, with 15 bases sitting between them. Germline CDR1 reads SGHTA; CDR2 reads FQGNSA. The CDR3 totals 17 residues. DNA of the CDR3: TGTGCCAGCAGCTCTCGCGACAGGACAGCGAACACCGGGGAGCTGTTTTTT. Translation gives CASSSRDRTANTGELFF.

There are a few counts of this clonotype. This sequence joins TRBV20-1 and TRBJ1-1; D gene ambiguous. This CDR3 region has 16 residues. V was cut by 0 bases and J by 0 bases, with 14 bases left in between. Germline V gene sequence: CDR1 DFQATT, CDR2 SNEGSKA (reference sequence). The CDR3, as DNA: TGCAGTGCTAGAGACCCCGGAGAGTTCATGAACACTGAAGCTTTCTTT. Translating it yields CSARDPGEFMNTEAFF.

The chain carries TRBV7-6 and TRBJ2-1, with D possibly being TRBD1 or TRBD2 (5 bases each). The ends were cut back, 1 base at V and 0 bases at J, with 7 bases in the middle. Germline loops: CDR1 SGHVS, CDR2 FNYEAQ. The CDR3 is 15 residues long. The CDR3 bases are TGTGCCAGCAGCTTAGATGGGGGCTCCTACAATGAGCAGTTCTTC. The encoded protein is CASSLDGGSYNEQFF.